Listed below are T cell receptor beta chains from one sample, sequenced in a study of post-analysis software for immune sequencing data. MiXCR, applied by TCRdb to the PCR reads, yields one record per CDR3 protein. The sample includes approximately 770,000 distinct CDR3 sequences, approximately 44% of them seen just once. Specimen: blood. These receptors all stem from a girl aged 10-17 years with multiple sclerosis. Each CDR3 is given with its conserved first and last residue. A D gene is named only where the DNA matches it firmly. For some rows the clone size is stated as once, few or many, or as a class when expanded; others skip it.

TRBJ1-1	TRBD1	16	.	TRBV6-1	TGTGCCAGCAGTGAAGCGTGGGGGGACAGCCGCGCTGAAGCTTTCTTT	CASSEAWGDSRAEAFF
TRBJ1-5	.	17	.	TRBV6-1	TGTGCCAGCAGTGAGAGCTTGTCCAGAAATAGCAATCAGCCCCAGCATTTT	CASSESLSRNSNQPQHF
TRBJ2-7	.	14	few	TRBV10-1	TGCGCCAGCAGTGAGTCTGGACTTTTCTCCGAGCAGTACTTC	CASSESGLFSEQYF
TRBJ1-2	TRBD1	17	.	TRBV5-1	TGCGCCAGCAGCTTGGAAAACCGGACAGGGGTTATCTATGGCTACACCTTC	CASSLENRTGVIYGYTF
TRBJ2-1	TRBD2	20	few	TRBV20-1	TGCAGTGCTAGAGATTTGGTAGGGACTAGCGGGAGGTCGGCCTACAATGAGCAGTTCTTC	CSARDLVGTSGRSAYNEQFF
TRBJ2-5	.	15	.	TRBV7-9	TGTGCCAGCAGCGGCACCGGGACTCCGGAAGAGACCCAGTACTTC	CASSGTGTPEETQYF
TRBJ2-5	.	16	.	TRBV7-8	TGTGCCAGCAGCTCGCCATTCAGGGTAGGCCAAGAGACCCAGTACTTC	CASSSPFRVGQETQYF
TRBJ1-6	.	12	.	TRBV19	TGTGCCAGTACCGACAGAGGATCACCCCTCCACTTT	CASTDRGSPLHF
TRBJ2-5	.	15	few	TRBV3-1	TGTGCCAGCAGCCAGAATTCAGGTACCTCCGAGACCCAGTACTTC	CASSQNSGTSETQYF
TRBJ1-2	TRBD1	13	.	TRBV6-5	TGTGCCAGCAGACCCGGGACAGGGACCGGCTACACCTTC	CASRPGTGTGYTF
TRBJ2-1	TRBD2	15	few	TRBV6-5	TGTGCCAGCAGCCTTCGACTAGCGGGACTTAATGAGCAGTTTTTC	CASSLRLAGLNEQFF
TRBJ2-5	TRBD1	17	once	TRBV9	TGTGCCAGCAGCGTAGGTCGAGGGACAGGGACACAAGAGACCCAGTACTTC	CASSVGRGTGTQETQYF
TRBJ2-5	.	16	few	TRBV14	TGTGCCAGCAGCCAAGATTTGGAAAGGGCCACAGAGACCCAGTACTTC	CASSQDLERATETQYF
TRBJ2-1	.	16	few	TRBV9	TGTGCCAGCAGCGTAGATCTTGGCGGTCGAAAGGGTGAGCAGTTCTTC	CASSVDLGGRKGEQFF
TRBJ2-3	.	15	.	TRBV6-1	TGTGCCAGCAGTGAACTAGACTCCCCCACAGATACGCAGTATTTT	CASSELDSPTDTQYF
TRBJ2-1	.	14	few	TRBV29-1	TGCAGCGTTGACCCCGGGACTGGCCACAATGAGCAGTTCTTC	CSVDPGTGHNEQFF
TRBJ1-5	.	14	few	TRBV6-1	TGTGCCAGCAGCTTGTGGCAGGCCGGGCAGCCCCAGCATTTT	CASSLWQAGQPQHF
TRBJ2-5	.	14	.	TRBV5-6	TGTGCCAGCAGCTTCCGTTTGGGTCTGGAGACCCAGTACTTC	CASSFRLGLETQYF
TRBJ2-7	.	15	.	TRBV10-3	TGTGCCATCAGTGAGTCTCTAGGATCGTCCTACGAGCAGTACTTC	CAISESLGSSYEQYF
TRBJ2-7	.	16	.	TRBV5-5	TGTGCCAGCAGCTTGTTCCCCGAGGGGGAGTCCTACGAGCAGTACTTC	CASSLFPEGESYEQYF
TRBJ1-2	.	15	few	TRBV5-1	TGCGCCAGCAGCTTGGAACGTTCAGGGGATAGTGGCTACACCTTC	CASSLERSGDSGYTF
TRBJ2-2	TRBD2	15	.	TRBV20-1	TGCAGTGCTGGGTCCGGGACTACGAACACCGGGGAGCTGTTTTTT	CSAGSGTTNTGELFF
TRBJ2-7	TRBD2	17	few	TRBV10-3	TGTGCCATCAGTGGGACTAGCGGGAGTAGAAGCTCCTACGAGCAGTACTTC	CAISGTSGSRSSYEQYF
TRBJ2-7	.	14	few	TRBV11-2	TGTGCCAGCAGCTTCTCCGGGCCACTCTACGAGCAGTACTTC	CASSFSGPLYEQYF
TRBJ1-5	.	15	.	TRBV12-5	TGTGCTAGGAATCCCTACCCAGGGTGCGATCAGCCCCAGCATTTT	CARNPYPGCDQPQHF
TRBJ2-5	TRBD1	17	.	TRBV5-6	TGTGCCAGCAGGGCGGACAGGGTGCTACCGTGGCAAGAGACCCAGTACTTC	CASRADRVLPWQETQYF
TRBJ2-1	.	16	.	TRBV3-1	TGTGCCAGCAGCCAATTCTTAGCGAGCTCCTACAATGAGCAGTTCTTC	CASSQFLASSYNEQFF
TRBJ2-1	TRBD1	17	few	TRBV6-4	TGTGCCAGCAGTCCCACCCCGACAGGGGCAACCTACAATGAGCAGTTCTTC	CASSPTPTGATYNEQFF
TRBJ2-7	.	15	.	TRBV5-4	TGTGCCAGCAGCTCGTTTACGGGCGGCTCCTACGAGCAGTACTTC	CASSSFTGGSYEQYF
TRBJ2-5	.	11	many	TRBV28	TGTGCCAGCGGGAGTTTGGGGACCCAGTACTTC	CASGSLGTQYF
TRBJ1-1	TRBD1	13	few	TRBV29-1	TGCAGCGTAGCGGACAGGGGGAACACTGAAGCTTTCTTT	CSVADRGNTEAFF
TRBJ2-7	TRBD1	15	.	TRBV4-3	TGCGCCAGCAGCCGTGACGGGACAGGGATCTACGAGCAGTACTTC	CASSRDGTGIYEQYF
TRBJ2-3	TRBD1	16	.	TRBV7-9	TGTGCCAGCAGCACCCGACAGGGGTTGGACACAGATACGCAGTATTTT	CASSTRQGLDTDTQYF
TRBJ2-7	TRBD2	16	few	TRBV29-1	TGCAGCGTTGAAGTCTCCCTAACTAGCGGGAGATACGAGCAGTACTTC	CSVEVSLTSGRYEQYF
TRBJ1-2	TRBD1	16	.	TRBV12-3/TRBV12-4	TGTGCCAGCAGTTTCGGCAGGACAGGGGGGAACTATGGCTACACCTTC	CASSFGRTGGNYGYTF
TRBJ2-1	.	14	.	TRBV20-1	TGCAGTGCTAATCTGGCGGCTCAGTACAATGAGCAGTTCTTC	CSANLAAQYNEQFF
TRBJ2-5	TRBD2	17	.	TRBV4-3	TGCGCCAGCAGCCCAGGGACTAGCGGGAGGGGCCAAGAGACCCAGTACTTC	CASSPGTSGRGQETQYF
TRBJ1-4	.	14	few	TRBV4-1	TGCGCCAGCAGCCGGGAACCTTGGGGGGAAAAACTGTTTTTT	CASSREPWGEKLFF
TRBJ2-2	TRBD1	15	.	TRBV6-5	TGTGCCAGCAGTTACTCGAACAGGGGAGCCGGGGAGCTGTTTTTT	CASSYSNRGAGELFF